This record covers a single T cell receptor beta chain. The sample comes from a study of blood T cell repertoires in COVID-19. This CDR3 contains 15 residues. The V end was cut by 2 bases, the J end by 9 bases, with 15 bases between. Germline CDR1 and CDR2: SGDLS and YYNGEE. Data came from immunoSEQ multiplex PCR; TCRdb stores just in-frame clones and leaves some out. The sample includes 190,000 or so clones, approximately 90% seen only once; the top ten take around 2%. The receptor was derived from a woman aged 30 to 39 who had recovered from COVID-19. The rearrangement joins TRBV9 to TRBJ1-6; weak D call: TRBD1 (6 bases). Sequencing used PBMCs or T cells enriched from blood (not recorded which). CDR3: CASSVSAAGASPLHF. Written as DNA, the CDR3 is TGTGCCAGCAGCGTCTCAGCGGCGGGGGCTTCACCCCTCCACTTT.